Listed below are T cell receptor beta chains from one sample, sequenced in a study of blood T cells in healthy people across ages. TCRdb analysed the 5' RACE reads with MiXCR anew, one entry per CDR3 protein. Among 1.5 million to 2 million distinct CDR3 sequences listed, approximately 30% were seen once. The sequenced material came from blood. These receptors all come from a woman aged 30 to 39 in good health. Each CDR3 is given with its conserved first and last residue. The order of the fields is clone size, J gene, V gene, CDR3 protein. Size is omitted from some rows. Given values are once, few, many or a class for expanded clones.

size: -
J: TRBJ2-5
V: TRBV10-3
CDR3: CAISESGKETQYF

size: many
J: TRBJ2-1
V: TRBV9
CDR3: CASSARASNEQFF

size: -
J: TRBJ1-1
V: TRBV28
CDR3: CATRWGTAQNTEAFF

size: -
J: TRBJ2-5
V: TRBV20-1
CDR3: CSASSRGGQETQYF

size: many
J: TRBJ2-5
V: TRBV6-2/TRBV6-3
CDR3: CASSFTGLPPETQYF

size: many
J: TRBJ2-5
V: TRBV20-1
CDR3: CSARDSVGRETQYF

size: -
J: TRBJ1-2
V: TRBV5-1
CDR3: CASTLAPAGGDYGYTF

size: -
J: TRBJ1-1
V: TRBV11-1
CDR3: CAGSPRRGSNTEAFF

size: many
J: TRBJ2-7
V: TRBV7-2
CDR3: CASSGGGTGENEQYF

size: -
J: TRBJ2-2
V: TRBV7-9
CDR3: CASSPPGIGELFF

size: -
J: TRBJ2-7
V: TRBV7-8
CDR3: CASSGGIQPSYEQYF

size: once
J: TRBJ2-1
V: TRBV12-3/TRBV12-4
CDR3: CASSPHTLAGECDEQFF

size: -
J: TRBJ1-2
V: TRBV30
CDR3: CAWIGTGTYYGYTF

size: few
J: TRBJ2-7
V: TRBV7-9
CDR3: CASSFNRDKSYEQYF

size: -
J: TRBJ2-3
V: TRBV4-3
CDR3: CASSQEVQDDTQYF

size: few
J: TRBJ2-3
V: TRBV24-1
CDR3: CATAYGAEDTQYF

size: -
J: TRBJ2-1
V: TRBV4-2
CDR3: CASSQVVLAGGYNEQFF

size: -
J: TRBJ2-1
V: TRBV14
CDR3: CASSQRGLAGDEQFF

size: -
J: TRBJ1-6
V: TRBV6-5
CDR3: CASSTRLSPLHF

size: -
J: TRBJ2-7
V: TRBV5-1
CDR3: CASSRDGTGNTYEQYF

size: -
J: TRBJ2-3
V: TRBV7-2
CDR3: CASSQRARDDTQYF

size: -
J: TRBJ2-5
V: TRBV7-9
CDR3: CARSSGGTGSDEQYF

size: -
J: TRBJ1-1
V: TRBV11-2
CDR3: CASSSYPIAGGTGNTETFF

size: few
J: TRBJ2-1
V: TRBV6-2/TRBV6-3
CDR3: CASQLPGDLVDNEQFF

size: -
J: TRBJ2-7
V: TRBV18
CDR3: CASSPGLPVARNYEQYF

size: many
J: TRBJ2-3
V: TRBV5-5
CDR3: CASSLAPGGTDTQYF

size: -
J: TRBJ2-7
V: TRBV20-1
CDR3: CSAREGYSSYEQYF

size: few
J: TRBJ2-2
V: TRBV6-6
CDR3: CASSYRVGGGDTGELFF

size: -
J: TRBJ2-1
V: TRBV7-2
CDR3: CASSYDHNEQFF

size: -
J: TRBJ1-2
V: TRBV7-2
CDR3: CASSLLERDYGYTF

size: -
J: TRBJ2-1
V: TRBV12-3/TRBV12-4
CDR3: CASSLQGAMTNEQFF

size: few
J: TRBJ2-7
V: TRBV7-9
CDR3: CASRRGDVDEQYF

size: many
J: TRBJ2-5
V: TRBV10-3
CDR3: CAISGTKEETQYF

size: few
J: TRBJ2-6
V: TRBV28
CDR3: CASIPGTGANVLTF

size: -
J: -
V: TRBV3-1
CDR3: CASSHGLKETQYF

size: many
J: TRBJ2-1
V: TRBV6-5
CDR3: CASRERERSYNEQFF

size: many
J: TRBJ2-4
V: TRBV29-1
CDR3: CSVERDGRENIQYF

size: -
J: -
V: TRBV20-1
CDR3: CSAGVELGSHEQYF

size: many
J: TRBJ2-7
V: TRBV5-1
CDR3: CASREGLAIGEQYF

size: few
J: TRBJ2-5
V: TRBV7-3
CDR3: CASSLTERGLVGEAQYF

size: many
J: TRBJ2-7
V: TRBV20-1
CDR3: CSARDPGQGGNEQYF

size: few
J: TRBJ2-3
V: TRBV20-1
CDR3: CSARAGQGVTDTQYF

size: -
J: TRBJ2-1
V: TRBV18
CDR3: CASSPRAGGTSGLYNEQFF

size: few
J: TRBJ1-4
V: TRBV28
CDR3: CASSFGLNEKLFF

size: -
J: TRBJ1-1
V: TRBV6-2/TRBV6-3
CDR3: CASKRGTDAPMNTEAFF

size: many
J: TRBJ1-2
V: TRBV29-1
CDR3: CSVSGTLTRNYGYTF

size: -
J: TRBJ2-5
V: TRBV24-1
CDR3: CATSDLSESEQYF

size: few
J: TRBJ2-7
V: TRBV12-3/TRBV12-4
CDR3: CASSSSYGTTYAQYF

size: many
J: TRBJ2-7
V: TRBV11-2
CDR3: CASSLDPAATYEQYF

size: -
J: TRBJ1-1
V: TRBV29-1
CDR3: CSVSRDRSGGAFF

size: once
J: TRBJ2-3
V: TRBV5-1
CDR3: CASALEGVAGDTQYF

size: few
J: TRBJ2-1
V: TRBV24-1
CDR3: CATSGTSGINEQFF

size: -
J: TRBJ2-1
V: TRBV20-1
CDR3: CSTRDSGRASNEQFF

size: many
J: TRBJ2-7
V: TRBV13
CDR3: CASSLGRATEDYEQYF

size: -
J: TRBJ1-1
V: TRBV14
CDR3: CASAQGMNTEAFF

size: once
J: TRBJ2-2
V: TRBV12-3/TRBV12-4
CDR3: CASSTRTSGNTGELFF

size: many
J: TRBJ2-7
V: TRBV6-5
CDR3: CASTTNRQAKTYEQYF

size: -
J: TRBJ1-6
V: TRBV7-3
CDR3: CASSLGIGRVSPLHF

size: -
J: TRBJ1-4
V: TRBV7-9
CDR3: CASSFPEGGTEKLFF

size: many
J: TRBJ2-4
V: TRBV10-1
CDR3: CAGSILAGPIMAKNIQYF